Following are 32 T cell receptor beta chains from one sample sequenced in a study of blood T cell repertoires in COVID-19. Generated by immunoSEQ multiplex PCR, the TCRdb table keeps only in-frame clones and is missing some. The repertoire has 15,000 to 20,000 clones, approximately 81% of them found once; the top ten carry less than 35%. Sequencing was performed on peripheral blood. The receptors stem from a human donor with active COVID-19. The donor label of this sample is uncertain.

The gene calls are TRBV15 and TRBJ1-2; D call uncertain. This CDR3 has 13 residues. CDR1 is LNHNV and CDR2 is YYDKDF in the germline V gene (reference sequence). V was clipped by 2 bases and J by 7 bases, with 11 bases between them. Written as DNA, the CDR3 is TGTGCCACCAGCAGATTTCGGGATGGTGGCTACACCTTC. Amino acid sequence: CATSRFRDGGYTF.

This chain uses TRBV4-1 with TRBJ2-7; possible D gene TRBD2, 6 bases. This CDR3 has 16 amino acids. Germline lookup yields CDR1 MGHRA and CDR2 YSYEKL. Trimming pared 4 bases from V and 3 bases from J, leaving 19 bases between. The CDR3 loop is CASSRYTSPPGYEQYF. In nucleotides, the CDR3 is TGCGCCAGCAGCCGTTATACTAGCCCTCCGGGCTACGAGCAGTACTTC.

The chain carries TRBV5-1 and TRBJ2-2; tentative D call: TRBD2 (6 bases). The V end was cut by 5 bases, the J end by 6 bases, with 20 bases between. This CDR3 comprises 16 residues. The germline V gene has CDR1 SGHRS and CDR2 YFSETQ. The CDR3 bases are TGCGCCAGCAGTTACGGTTGGGGGGAAACGGCCGGGGAGCTGTTTTTT. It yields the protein CASSYGWGETAGELFF.

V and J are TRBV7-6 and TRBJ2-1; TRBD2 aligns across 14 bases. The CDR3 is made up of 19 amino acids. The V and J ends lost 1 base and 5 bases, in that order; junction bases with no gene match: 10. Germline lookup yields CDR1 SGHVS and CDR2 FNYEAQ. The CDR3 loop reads CASSLEGTSGSFSHNEQFF. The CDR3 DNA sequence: TGTGCCAGCAGCTTAGAGGGGACTAGCGGGAGTTTCAGTCACAATGAGCAGTTCTTC.

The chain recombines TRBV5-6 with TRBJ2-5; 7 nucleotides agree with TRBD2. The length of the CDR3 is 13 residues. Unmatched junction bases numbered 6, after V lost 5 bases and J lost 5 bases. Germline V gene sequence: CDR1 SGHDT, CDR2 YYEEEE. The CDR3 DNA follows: TGTGCCAGCAGTCGGGGGGTAGGGGAGACCCAGTACTTC. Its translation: CASSRGVGETQYF.

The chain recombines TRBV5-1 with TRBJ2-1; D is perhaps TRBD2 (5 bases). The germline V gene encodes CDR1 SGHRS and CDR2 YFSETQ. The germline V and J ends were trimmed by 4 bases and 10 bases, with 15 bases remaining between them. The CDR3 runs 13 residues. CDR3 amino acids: CASSPGAQREQFF. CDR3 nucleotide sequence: TGCGCCAGCAGCCCGGGCGCGCAGCGGGAGCAGTTCTTC.

CDR3 sequence: CASSHPGQGDSGANVLTF. The DNA of the CDR3 is TGTGCCAGCAGCCACCCGGGACAGGGGGACTCTGGGGCCAACGTCCTGACTTTC. This chain links TRBV7-9 with TRBJ2-6; 11 nucleotides agree with TRBD1. V lost 5 bases to trimming and J lost 0 bases; unmatched junction nucleotides: 6. This CDR3 has 18 amino acids. Germline V lookup: CDR1 SEHNR, CDR2 FQNEAQ (reference sequence).

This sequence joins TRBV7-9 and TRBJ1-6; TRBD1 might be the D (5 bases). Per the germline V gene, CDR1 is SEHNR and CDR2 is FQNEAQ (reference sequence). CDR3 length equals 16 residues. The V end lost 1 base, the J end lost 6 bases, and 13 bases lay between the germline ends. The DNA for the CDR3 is TGTGCCAGCAGCTTAGTTGGGGGGGGAGTTAATTCACCCCTCCACTTT. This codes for CASSLVGGGVNSPLHF.

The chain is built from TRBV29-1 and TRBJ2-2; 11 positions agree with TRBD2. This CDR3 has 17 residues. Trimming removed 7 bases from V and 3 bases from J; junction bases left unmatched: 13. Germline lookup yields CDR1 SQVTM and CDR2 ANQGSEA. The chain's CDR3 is CSATGSGRARYTGELFF. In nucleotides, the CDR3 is TGCAGCGCGACGGGTAGCGGGAGGGCCCGGTACACCGGGGAGCTGTTTTTT.

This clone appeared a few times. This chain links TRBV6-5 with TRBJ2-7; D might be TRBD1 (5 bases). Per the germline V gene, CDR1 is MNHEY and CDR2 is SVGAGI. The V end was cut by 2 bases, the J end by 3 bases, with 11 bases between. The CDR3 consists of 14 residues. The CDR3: CASSYGQGLYEQYF. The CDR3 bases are TGTGCCAGCAGTTACGGTCAGGGCCTCTACGAGCAGTACTTC.

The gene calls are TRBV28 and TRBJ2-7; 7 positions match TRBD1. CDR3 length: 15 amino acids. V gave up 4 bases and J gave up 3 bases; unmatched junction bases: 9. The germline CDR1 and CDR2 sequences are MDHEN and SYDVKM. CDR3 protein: CASSSSGTAYYEQYF. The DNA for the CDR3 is TGTGCCAGCAGTTCTTCCGGGACAGCGTACTACGAGCAGTACTTC.

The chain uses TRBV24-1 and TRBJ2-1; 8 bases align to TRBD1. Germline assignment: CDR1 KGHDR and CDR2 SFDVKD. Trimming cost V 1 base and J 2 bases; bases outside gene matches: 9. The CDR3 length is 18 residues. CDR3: CATSDLLSKQGAYNEQFF. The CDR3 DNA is TGTGCCACCAGTGATTTACTGTCCAAACAGGGGGCCTACAATGAGCAGTTCTTC.

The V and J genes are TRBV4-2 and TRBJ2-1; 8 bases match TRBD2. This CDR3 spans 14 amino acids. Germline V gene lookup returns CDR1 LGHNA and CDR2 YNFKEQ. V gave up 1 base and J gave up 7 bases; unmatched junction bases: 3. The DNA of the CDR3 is TGTGCCAGCAGCCAAGTGGGGACTAGTAATGAGCAGTTCTTC. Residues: CASSQVGTSNEQFF.

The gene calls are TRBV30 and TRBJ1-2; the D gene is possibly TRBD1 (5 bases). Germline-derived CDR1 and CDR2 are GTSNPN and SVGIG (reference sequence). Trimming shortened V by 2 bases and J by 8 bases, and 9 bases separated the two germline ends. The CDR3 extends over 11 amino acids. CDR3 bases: TGTGCCTGGAGTTTGGCAGGGGGCTACACCTTC. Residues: CAWSLAGGYTF.

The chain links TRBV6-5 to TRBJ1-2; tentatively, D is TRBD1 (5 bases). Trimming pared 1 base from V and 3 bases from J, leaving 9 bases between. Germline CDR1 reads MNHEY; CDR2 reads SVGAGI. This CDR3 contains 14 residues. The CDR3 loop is CASSYLGVDYGYTF. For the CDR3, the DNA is TGTGCCAGCAGTTACTTAGGGGTAGACTATGGCTACACCTTC.

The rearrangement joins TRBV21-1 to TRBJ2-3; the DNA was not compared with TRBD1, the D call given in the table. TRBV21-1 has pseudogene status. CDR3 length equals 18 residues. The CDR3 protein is CASSPGRGGLRGQDTQYF. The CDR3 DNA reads TGTGCCAGCAGTCCGGGCCGTGGCGGTCTAAGGGGACAAGATACGCAGTATTTT.

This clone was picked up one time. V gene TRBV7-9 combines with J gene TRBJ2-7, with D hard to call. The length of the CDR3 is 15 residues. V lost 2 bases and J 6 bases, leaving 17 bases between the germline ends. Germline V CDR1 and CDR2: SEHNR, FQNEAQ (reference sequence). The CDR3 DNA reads TGTGCCAGCAGCTTACGATCGGCCAGGTCCCTCGAGCAGTACTTC. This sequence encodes CASSLRSARSLEQYF.

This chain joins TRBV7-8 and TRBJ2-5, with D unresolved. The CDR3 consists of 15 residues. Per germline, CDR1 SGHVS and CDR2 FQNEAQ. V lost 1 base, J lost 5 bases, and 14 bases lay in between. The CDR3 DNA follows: TGTGCCAGCAGCTTAGATTTTCGTCCTGAGGAGACCCAGTACTTC. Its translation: CASSLDFRPEETQYF.

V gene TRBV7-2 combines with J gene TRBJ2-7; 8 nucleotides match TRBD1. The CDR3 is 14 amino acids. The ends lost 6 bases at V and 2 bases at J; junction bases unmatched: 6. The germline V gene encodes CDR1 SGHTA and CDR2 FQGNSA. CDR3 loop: CASSMGQATYEQYF. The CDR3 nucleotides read TGTGCCAGCAGTATGGGACAGGCAACCTACGAGCAGTACTTC.

The CDR3 DNA follows: TGCAGCGTTACTAGGGAGCTCTACAATGAGCAGTTCTTC. It translates to CSVTRELYNEQFF. The rearrangement joins TRBV29-1 to TRBJ2-1; tentatively, D is TRBD2 (5 bases). The V end lost 5 bases, the J end lost 3 bases, and 11 bases lay between the germline ends. Germline CDR1 reads SQVTM; CDR2 reads ANQGSEA. The CDR3 totals 13 residues.

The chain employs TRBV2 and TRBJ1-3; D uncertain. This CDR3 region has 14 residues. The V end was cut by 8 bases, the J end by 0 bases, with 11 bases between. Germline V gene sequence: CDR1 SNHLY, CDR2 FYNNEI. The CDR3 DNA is TGTGCCAGCTCCCGAGCGGGCTCTGGAAACACCATATATTTT. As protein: CASSRAGSGNTIYF.

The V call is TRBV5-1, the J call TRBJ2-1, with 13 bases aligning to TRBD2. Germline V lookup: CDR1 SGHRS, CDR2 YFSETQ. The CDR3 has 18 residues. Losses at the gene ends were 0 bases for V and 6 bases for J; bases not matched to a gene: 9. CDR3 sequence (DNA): TGCGCCAGCAGCTTGGGACTAGCGGGGGGTGGCTTGGGCAATGAGCAGTTCTTC. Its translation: CASSLGLAGGGLGNEQFF.

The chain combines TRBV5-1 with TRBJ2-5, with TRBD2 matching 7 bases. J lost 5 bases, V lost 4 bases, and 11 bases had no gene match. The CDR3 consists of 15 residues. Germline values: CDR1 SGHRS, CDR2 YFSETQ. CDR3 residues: CASSPGTHGGETQYF. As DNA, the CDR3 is TGCGCCAGCAGCCCTGGGACTCACGGGGGGGAGACCCAGTACTTC.

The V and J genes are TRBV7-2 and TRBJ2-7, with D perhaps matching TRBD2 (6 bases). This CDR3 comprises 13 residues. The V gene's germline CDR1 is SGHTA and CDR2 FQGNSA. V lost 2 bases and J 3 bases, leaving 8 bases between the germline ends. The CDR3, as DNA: TGTGCCAGCAGCTTATCTAGCGACTACGAGCAGTACTTC. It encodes CASSLSSDYEQYF.

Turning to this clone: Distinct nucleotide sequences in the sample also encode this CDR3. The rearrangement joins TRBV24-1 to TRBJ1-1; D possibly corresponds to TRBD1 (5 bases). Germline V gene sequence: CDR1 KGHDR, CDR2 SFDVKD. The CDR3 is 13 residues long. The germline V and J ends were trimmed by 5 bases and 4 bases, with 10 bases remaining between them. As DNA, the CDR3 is TGTGCCACCAGTGCCAGGGCCGGCACTGAAGCTTTCTTT. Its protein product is CATSARAGTEAFF.

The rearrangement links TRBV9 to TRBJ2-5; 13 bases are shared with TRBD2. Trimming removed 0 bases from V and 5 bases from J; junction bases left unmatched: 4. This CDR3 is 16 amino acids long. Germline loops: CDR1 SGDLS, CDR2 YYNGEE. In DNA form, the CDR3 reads TGTGCCAGCAGCGTAGGGACTAGCGGGAGTTGGGAGACCCAGTACTTC. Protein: CASSVGTSGSWETQYF. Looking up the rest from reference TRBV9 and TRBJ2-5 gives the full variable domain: DSGVTQTPKHLITATGQRVTLRCSPRSGDLSVYWYQQSLDQGLQFLIQYYNGEERAKGNILERFSAQQFPDLHSELNLSSLELGDSALYFCASSVGTSGSWETQYFGPGTRLLVL.

The CDR3: CASSLNRGYGYTF. CDR3 DNA: TGTGCCAGCAGCTTAAACAGGGGATATGGCTACACCTTC. The chain employs TRBV11-2 and TRBJ1-2, with TRBD1 identical over 7 bases. The germline CDR1 and CDR2 sequences are SGHAT and FQNNGV. The CDR3 length is 13 residues. With V trimmed by 2 bases and J by 5 bases, 2 bases remained unmatched.

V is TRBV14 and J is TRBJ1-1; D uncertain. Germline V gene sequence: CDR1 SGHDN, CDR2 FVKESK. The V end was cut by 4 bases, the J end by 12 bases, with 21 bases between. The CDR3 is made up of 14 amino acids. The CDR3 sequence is CASSPSGRNPESFF. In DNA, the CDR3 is TGTGCCAGCAGCCCGAGCGGACGTAACCCTGAGTCTTTCTTT.

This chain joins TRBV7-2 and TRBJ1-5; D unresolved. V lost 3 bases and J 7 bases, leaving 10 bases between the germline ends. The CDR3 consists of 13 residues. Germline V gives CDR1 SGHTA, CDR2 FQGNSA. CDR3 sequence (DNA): TGTGCCAGCAGCTTCGCCGACACCCAGCCCCAGCATTTT. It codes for CASSFADTQPQHF.

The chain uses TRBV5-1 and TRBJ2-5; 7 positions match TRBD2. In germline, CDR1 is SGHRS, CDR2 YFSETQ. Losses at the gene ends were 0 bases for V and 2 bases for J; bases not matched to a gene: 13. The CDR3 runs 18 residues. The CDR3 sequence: CASSLALSGGGFQETQYF. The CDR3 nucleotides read TGCGCCAGCAGCTTGGCCCTATCTGGCGGGGGTTTTCAAGAGACCCAGTACTTC.

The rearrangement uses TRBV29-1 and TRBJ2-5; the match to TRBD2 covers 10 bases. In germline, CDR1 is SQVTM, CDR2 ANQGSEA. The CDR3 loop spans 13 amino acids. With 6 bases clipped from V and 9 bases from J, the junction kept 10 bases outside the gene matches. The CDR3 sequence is CSVERGGIAAQYF. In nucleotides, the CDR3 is TGCAGCGTCGAGCGGGGGGGTATCGCGGCCCAGTACTTC.

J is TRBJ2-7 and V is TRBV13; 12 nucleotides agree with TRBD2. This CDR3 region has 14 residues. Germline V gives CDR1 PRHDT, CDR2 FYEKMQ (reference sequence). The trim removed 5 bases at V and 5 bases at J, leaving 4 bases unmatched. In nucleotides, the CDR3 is TGTGCCAGCAGCCACGCTAGCGGGAGGGACGAGCAGTACTTC. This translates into CASSHASGRDEQYF.